The present T cell receptor beta chain was sequenced within a study of T cells in Graves' hyperthyroidism and ophthalmopathy (dated by TCRdb to about 2019). Some background on the complete study: Peripheral blood was collected at initial diagnosis, before any treatment. To identify TCR V-J signatures that set the groups apart, the researchers used a discovery cohort of 100 patients, made up of around 42 with Graves' ophthalmopathy and some 56 with stable Graves' hyperthyroidism. An independent validation cohort of under 20 hyperthyroidism patients and 17 patients who later progressed to ophthalmopathy tested prospective prediction of ophthalmopathy. The roughly 90 discovery patients were divided at random into training and test sets in a 7:3 ratio. The study also compared thyroid tissue and blood T-cell repertoires from five or six Graves' hyperthyroidism patients. After blood sampling, hyperthyroidism patients were treated with methimazole at a starting dose of 30 mg daily, and ophthalmopathy patients were treated with high-dose intravenous methylprednisolone. The paper reports TCR Vbeta CDR3 sequencing of more than 120 peripheral blood samples: 43 ophthalmopathy, 75 to 80 hyperthyroidism and around 17 progressor patients.

Including cysteine and phenylalanine, the CDR3 has 17 amino acids. The read is trimmed to its CDR3 DNA, 51 bases read in frame from base 1. According to the germline V gene, CDR1 reads SGHDN and CDR2 reads FVKESK. V is shortened by 1 base, J by 0 bases, and the region joining them spans 16 bases. This clonotype showed up many times. What this receptor recognizes is not known. Base qualities are not recorded, but no much larger clone differs from it by a single base. Hyperthyroidism patients were newly diagnosed, had a disease duration of under 2 months, and were aged 18 to 65 years. The study excluded patients with uncontrolled infections, other autoimmune diseases, pregnancy or lactation. Diagnoses were established on the basis of clinical symptoms, serum thyroxine and TRAb, thyroid ultrasound, and orbital computed tomography. Blood from progressor patients was collected at the time of first diagnosis with hyperthyroidism, before any ophthalmopathy symptoms had appeared. Ficoll-Paque density gradient centrifugation was used to isolate PBMCs from approximately 10 ml of fresh peripheral blood. Progressor patients were defined as those initially diagnosed with Graves' hyperthyroidism in whom ophthalmopathy developed during follow-up. Trizol reagent was used to extract total RNA, and RNA quality was then checked on an Agilent 2100 Bioanalyzer.

Amplification of TCR beta CDR3 regions was carried out from RNA transcripts. A first-round RT-PCR of the TCR CDR3 used the HTBI primer set with the Qiagen OneStep RT-PCR kit. The libraries were constructed in a second round of multiplex PCR and then size-selected and purified. Paired-end sequencing of the libraries was performed with 100 bp reads on an Illumina HiSeq2000. Per the source publication's procedure: SOAPnuke was used to process the raw data, with reads discarded if the reads contained adapters or uncalled bases, had a mean Phred below 15, or lacked an exact constant-primer or identifier match. COPE v1.2.5 was used to merge high-quality paired reads, and clonotypes were defined as unique nucleotide sequences. MiTCR v1.1 was used to align the clonotypes against IMGT TRBV, TRBD and TRBJ reference segments. Analysis was restricted to V-J combinations with a frequency above 0.0001, which covered about 99% of repertoires. A TCS score was defined as the ratio between F50 (clonal expansion) and ExV (chaos), using BLOSUM62-based TCRdist between CDR3 peptides within each V-J. Welch's t-statistics and random forest reduced 514 V-J features to some 14, which were used in a naive Bayes classifier (R e1071). TCRdb reprocessing: public reads trimmed at Q25 with fastp, clones called with MiXCR, in-frame beta chains kept. For every CDR3 protein sequence, its rows merge into one entry that carries the most common genes and DNA. TCRdb's processing, not the authors' own work, is the source of the V and J calls. This sample has fewer than 650,000 distinct CDR3 sequences in its table, and approximately 13% of those were observed once. Jointly, the top ten make up more than 5% of the sample.

Broader findings and caveats from the paper: Sample size was not statistically predetermined, and investigators were not blinded to group allocation. In validation, the model predicted progression to ophthalmopathy a median of about 5.9 months before onset, with approximately 68% sensitivity and nearly 75% specificity. A 13 V-J signature model separated ophthalmopathy from stable hyperthyroidism, with just over 85% sensitivity and roughly 82% specificity in cross-validation and 80%/75% in testing. Most expanded thyroid clonotypes (frequency above 0.001) were also detected in blood, suggesting blood repertoires may reflect thyroid immune responses.

This receptor was identified in a woman in her twenties or thirties with Graves' hyperthyroidism that later progressed to Graves' ophthalmopathy. Material: blood. The chain is encoded by TRBV14 joined to TRBJ2-7; the D match is possibly TRBD1 or TRBD2, with 6 bases aligned in each. The CDR3 amino acid sequence is: CASSQVLRGQVSYEQYF. The nucleotide sequence reads TGTGCCAGCAGCCAAGTTTTACGGGGGCAGGTCTCCTACGAGCAGTACTTC.